Listed below are T cell receptor beta chains from one sample, sequenced in a study of T cells after yellow fever vaccination. TCRdb redid the calling of the 5' RACE reads with MiXCR, one entry per CDR3 protein. The sample lists just under 600,000 distinct CDR3 sequences, approximately 15% occurring once. Source: PBMCs, taken on the day of the yellow fever booster vaccination. The receptors here all came from a man aged 30-40 years who received the YFV17D yellow fever vaccine. Each CDR3 is given with its conserved first and last residue. Fields, in order: J gene, D gene, V gene, clone size, CDR3 protein, CDR3 DNA. D genes are given only for firm matches. Only some rows state a clone size, as once, few, many or a class for expanded clones.

J: TRBJ2-5
D: TRBD2
V: TRBV20-1
size: NA
CDR3: CSALGLAGIETQYF
DNA: TGCAGTGCCCTGGGACTAGCGGGAATCGAGACCCAGTACTTC

J: TRBJ2-7
D: TRBD2
V: TRBV29-1
size: NA
CDR3: CSTLRWGGFSYEQYF
DNA: TGCAGCACTCTAAGGTGGGGAGGGTTCTCCTACGAGCAGTACTTC

J: TRBJ2-1
D: TRBD2
V: TRBV5-1
size: once
CDR3: CASSFVAGGPGEQFF
DNA: TGCGCCAGCAGCTTCGTAGCGGGAGGGCCGGGTGAGCAGTTCTTC

J: TRBJ2-1
D: TRBD2
V: TRBV7-2
size: few
CDR3: CASDRREGRKYNEQFF
DNA: TGTGCCAGCGACAGGCGGGAGGGCCGGAAGTACAATGAGCAGTTCTTC

J: TRBJ1-5
D: TRBD1
V: TRBV28
size: once
CDR3: CASSWGPGQGSEPGDQPQHF
DNA: TGTGCCAGCAGTTGGGGACCGGGACAGGGAAGTGAGCCGGGTGATCAGCCCCAGCATTTT

J: TRBJ2-5
D: NA
V: TRBV5-4
size: few
CDR3: CASSLVGGPTETQYF
DNA: TGTGCCAGCAGCTTGGTTGGGGGGCCCACAGAGACCCAGTACTTC

J: TRBJ2-1
D: TRBD2
V: TRBV5-4
size: few
CDR3: CASAPSGTYNEQFF
DNA: TGTGCCAGCGCGCCTAGCGGCACATACAATGAGCAGTTCTTC

J: TRBJ2-1
D: TRBD2
V: TRBV7-9
size: few
CDR3: CASSLGLAGVWDEQFF
DNA: TGTGCCAGCAGCTTAGGACTAGCCGGGGTTTGGGATGAGCAGTTCTTC

J: TRBJ1-1
D: NA
V: TRBV7-9
size: NA
CDR3: CASSFVKGQEAFF
DNA: TGTGCCAGCAGCTTTGTGAAAGGACAGGAAGCTTTCTTT

J: TRBJ1-4
D: NA
V: TRBV20-1
size: NA
CDR3: CSALGANEKLFF
DNA: TGCAGTGCTCTCGGGGCTAATGAAAAACTGTTTTTT

J: TRBJ2-1
D: NA
V: TRBV25-1
size: NA
CDR3: CASSELRGRVPYNEQFF
DNA: TGTGCCAGCAGTGAATTACGCGGCAGGGTACCCTACAATGAGCAGTTCTTC

J: TRBJ2-5
D: NA
V: TRBV10-3
size: NA
CDR3: CAIKGEQETQYF
DNA: TGTGCCATCAAAGGGGAGCAAGAGACCCAGTACTTC

J: TRBJ1-1
D: NA
V: TRBV5-1
size: NA
CDR3: CASSWKGTENTEAFF
DNA: TGCGCCAGCAGCTGGAAGGGGACTGAGAACACTGAAGCTTTCTTT

J: TRBJ2-3
D: TRBD1
V: TRBV7-2
size: few
CDR3: CASSPQNRGFTDTQYF
DNA: TGTGCCAGCAGCCCGCAAAACAGGGGGTTCACAGATACGCAGTATTTT

J: TRBJ2-7
D: TRBD1
V: TRBV3-1
size: few
CDR3: CASSHALQGTYEQYF
DNA: TGTGCCAGCAGCCACGCCCTACAGGGGACCTACGAGCAGTACTTC

J: TRBJ2-7
D: NA
V: TRBV7-9
size: many
CDR3: CASSSDRSYEQYF
DNA: TGTGCCAGCAGTTCTGACAGATCCTACGAGCAGTACTTC

J: TRBJ2-1
D: NA
V: TRBV20-1
size: NA
CDR3: CSASDFLKYNEQFF
DNA: TGCAGTGCTAGTGATTTTCTTAAGTACAATGAGCAGTTCTTC

J: TRBJ1-6
D: TRBD1
V: TRBV7-2
size: NA
CDR3: CASSLVTGDNSPLHF
DNA: TGTGCCAGCAGCTTAGTGACAGGGGATAATTCACCCCTCCACTTT

J: TRBJ2-1
D: NA
V: TRBV5-6
size: few
CDR3: CASSLDEGLYNEQFF
DNA: TGTGCCAGCAGCTTGGATGAGGGGTTATACAATGAGCAGTTCTTC

J: TRBJ2-5
D: TRBD2
V: TRBV20-1
size: NA
CDR3: CSAREELAEQETQYF
DNA: TGCAGTGCTAGAGAGGAACTAGCGGAACAAGAGACCCAGTACTTC

J: TRBJ2-3
D: NA
V: TRBV7-8
size: NA
CDR3: CASSFGPTDTQYF
DNA: TGTGCCAGCAGCTTTGGCCCTACAGATACGCAGTATTTT

J: TRBJ2-7
D: NA
V: TRBV18
size: NA
CDR3: CASSPGRGISGEQYF
DNA: TGTGCCAGCTCACCGGGCCGGGGAATCAGTGGCGAGCAGTACTTC

J: TRBJ2-6
D: NA
V: TRBV25-1
size: NA
CDR3: CAISTGTVSSGANVLTF
DNA: TGTGCCATCAGCACCGGGACCGTCAGCTCTGGGGCCAACGTCCTGACTTTC

J: TRBJ2-7
D: TRBD1
V: TRBV4-3
size: NA
CDR3: CASSAGGVSDEQYF
DNA: TGCGCCAGCAGTGCAGGGGGCGTAAGCGACGAGCAGTACTTC

J: TRBJ1-5
D: NA
V: TRBV19
size: few
CDR3: CASTGGFNQPQHF
DNA: TGTGCCAGTACTGGGGGCTTCAATCAGCCCCAGCATTTT

J: TRBJ1-6
D: TRBD1
V: TRBV24-1
size: NA
CDR3: CATSAGQGNSPLHF
DNA: TGTGCCACCAGCGCGGGACAGGGAAATTCACCCCTCCACTTT

J: TRBJ1-3
D: NA
V: TRBV2
size: few
CDR3: CASSVGAGSGNTIYF
DNA: TGTGCCAGCAGTGTGGGTGCTGGCTCTGGAAACACCATATATTTT

J: TRBJ2-5
D: NA
V: TRBV20-1
size: few
CDR3: CSARSAETQYF
DNA: TGCAGTGCTAGGTCCGCGGAGACCCAGTACTTC

J: TRBJ2-5
D: NA
V: TRBV6-1
size: NA
CDR3: CASSVPTTTQRETQYF
DNA: TGTGCCAGCAGCGTTCCGACCACCACCCAGCGAGAGACCCAGTACTTC

J: TRBJ2-3
D: NA
V: TRBV11-2
size: NA
CDR3: CASSLSGRGAWTDTQYF
DNA: TGTGCCAGCAGCTTATCTGGGAGGGGGGCCTGGACAGATACGCAGTATTTT

J: TRBJ2-3
D: NA
V: TRBV7-2
size: many
CDR3: CASSPTVSRGIGDTQYF
DNA: TGTGCCAGCAGCCCGACCGTCTCCAGGGGAATTGGAGATACGCAGTATTTT

J: TRBJ2-1
D: NA
V: TRBV10-3
size: few
CDR3: CAISERAGAEQFF
DNA: TGTGCCATCAGTGAGAGGGCTGGCGCGGAGCAGTTCTTC

J: TRBJ2-7
D: NA
V: TRBV5-1
size: NA
CDR3: CASSLGGTRAGYEQYF
DNA: TGCGCCAGCAGCTTGGGGGGGACAAGGGCCGGCTACGAGCAGTACTTC

J: TRBJ2-1
D: NA
V: TRBV7-8
size: few
CDR3: CASSLAQDTFYF
DNA: TGTGCCAGCAGCTTAGCACAGGACACCTTCTACTTC

J: TRBJ2-7
D: NA
V: TRBV19
size: few
CDR3: CASSPPKGPVGEQYF
DNA: TGTGCCAGTAGTCCACCCAAGGGCCCGGTTGGCGAGCAGTACTTC

J: TRBJ2-7
D: NA
V: TRBV6-1
size: NA
CDR3: CASKGLGLGYEQYF
DNA: TGTGCCAGCAAAGGGCTCGGATTGGGGTACGAGCAGTACTTC

J: TRBJ2-3
D: NA
V: TRBV29-1
size: NA
CDR3: CSVSGHNSTDTQYF
DNA: TGCAGCGTCTCGGGACACAATAGCACAGATACGCAGTATTTT

J: TRBJ1-2
D: NA
V: TRBV27
size: few
CDR3: CASRPTGYLGYTF
DNA: TGTGCCAGCAGACCTACAGGGTATCTAGGCTACACCTTC

J: TRBJ2-3
D: NA
V: TRBV11-2
size: NA
CDR3: CASSFHAPPDTQYF
DNA: TGTGCCAGCAGCTTTCACGCACCACCCGATACGCAGTATTTT

J: TRBJ1-5
D: NA
V: TRBV6-2/TRBV6-3
size: few
CDR3: CASSLRGIQPQHF
DNA: TGTGCCAGCAGCCTGCGGGGGATTCAGCCCCAGCATTTT

J: TRBJ2-3
D: TRBD2
V: TRBV7-3
size: few
CDR3: CASSSRHEREGRDTQYF
DNA: TGTGCCAGCAGCTCCCGCCACGAGCGGGAGGGCCGCGATACGCAGTATTTT

J: TRBJ2-1
D: NA
V: TRBV11-2
size: NA
CDR3: CASSPRKSSGVRTYNEQFF
DNA: TGTGCCAGCAGCCCGCGAAAAAGCTCAGGAGTGAGGACCTACAATGAGCAGTTCTTC

J: TRBJ2-1
D: TRBD2
V: TRBV28
size: few
CDR3: CASRPGTSAGNEQFF
DNA: TGTGCCAGCAGACCCGGGACTAGCGCGGGCAATGAGCAGTTCTTC

J: TRBJ2-3
D: TRBD2
V: TRBV7-9
size: few
CDR3: CASSPRASGDTQYF
DNA: TGTGCCAGCAGCCCGAGGGCTAGCGGAGATACGCAGTATTTT

J: TRBJ2-3
D: NA
V: TRBV19
size: NA
CDR3: CASSIAGNGDTQYF
DNA: TGTGCCAGTAGTATCGCTGGAAATGGGGATACGCAGTATTTT

J: TRBJ2-2
D: NA
V: TRBV20-1
size: few
CDR3: CSARLGDGEAGELFF
DNA: TGCAGTGCTAGACTCGGGGACGGTGAGGCCGGGGAGCTGTTTTTT

J: TRBJ2-1
D: TRBD2
V: TRBV19
size: NA
CDR3: CASLRAGAFYNEQFF
DNA: TGTGCCAGTTTGCGAGCGGGAGCTTTTTACAATGAGCAGTTCTTC

J: TRBJ2-2
D: TRBD2
V: TRBV29-1
size: NA
CDR3: CSVSGTSGPKPSTGELFF
DNA: TGCAGCGTTTCCGGGACTAGCGGTCCGAAGCCCTCCACCGGGGAGCTGTTTTTT

J: TRBJ2-1
D: NA
V: TRBV12-5
size: NA
CDR3: CASGPGDEQFF
DNA: TGTGCTAGTGGGCCCGGGGATGAGCAGTTCTTC

J: TRBJ2-5
D: NA
V: TRBV4-3
size: few
CDR3: CASSQRREETQYF
DNA: TGCGCCAGCAGCCAACGCAGGGAAGAGACCCAGTACTTC

J: TRBJ2-3
D: TRBD1
V: TRBV5-1
size: NA
CDR3: CASGSGGRTDTQYF
DNA: TGCGCCAGCGGTTCAGGGGGCCGCACAGATACGCAGTATTTT

J: TRBJ2-5
D: NA
V: TRBV12-3/TRBV12-4
size: NA
CDR3: CASSLRAVHQETQYF
DNA: TGTGCCAGCAGTTTAAGAGCAGTCCACCAAGAGACCCAGTACTTC

J: TRBJ2-2
D: TRBD1
V: TRBV6-2/TRBV6-3
size: few
CDR3: CASNLQGRAGELFF
DNA: TGTGCCAGCAACCTACAGGGGCGGGCCGGGGAGCTGTTTTTT